This T cell receptor (beta chain) is from a study of T cell changes during pregnancy in multiple sclerosis. This clone was seen only once. Generated by immunoSEQ multiplex PCR, the TCRdb table keeps only in-frame clones and is missing some. The sample records about 84,000 clones, less than 95% being singletons. The V and J ends lost 11 bases and 0 bases respectively, with 8 bases between them. Germline V gives CDR1 MGHDK, CDR2 SYGVNS. The CDR3 contains 12 residues. This clonotype was obtained from a female donor with multiple sclerosis, enrolled in a pregnancy study. The gene calls are TRBV25-1 and TRBJ1-3; perhaps TRBD1 as D (5 bases). The specimen was peripheral blood, collected in the third trimester of pregnancy. CDR3 bases: TGTGCCGGACAAAGCTCTGGAAACACCATATATTTT. Protein sequence: CAGQSSGNTIYF.